This T cell receptor beta chain was captured in a study of blood T cell repertoires in COVID-19. Between the trimmed V and J ends, which lost 5 bases and 8 bases, there was a span of 15 bases. Looked up from germline, CDR1 is SGHVS and CDR2 is FNYEAQ. The CDR3 extends over 14 amino acids. TCRdb keeps only in-frame clones here, not all; method: immunoSEQ multiplex PCR. The sample has 150,000 to 200,000 clones, roughly 87% seen once. The chain is built from TRBV7-6 and TRBJ1-4; D is possibly TRBD1 (5 bases). The sample comprised PBMCs or T cells enriched from blood (not recorded which). The receptor was isolated from a human donor with acute COVID-19. The donor label of this sample is uncertain. The CDR3 sequence is CASSGGGNYEKLFF. The DNA for the CDR3 is TGTGCCAGCAGCGGCGGGGGGAACTACGAAAAACTGTTTTTT.